This T cell receptor (beta chain) was identified in a study of shared clonotypes between healthy human individuals. Positively selected for CCR7, the CD45RO-negative cells used as naive CD8 cells excluded terminally differentiated effector memory CD45RA+ cells. Assay: immunoSEQ multiplex PCR; the TCRdb copy retains only in-frame clones and omits some. The table has roughly 2 million clones, about 95% seen once. With V trimmed by 4 bases and J by 1 base, 2 bases remained unmatched. Germline V gene lookup returns CDR1 SGHTS and CDR2 YDEGEE. The CDR3 is 15 amino acids. V is TRBV5-8 and J is TRBJ2-2; 9 nucleotides align to TRBD1. Material: naive CD8+ T cells sorted from blood. The origin of this receptor is a man between 18 and 29 years old in good health. The CDR3 protein is CASSEDRGNTGELFF. As DNA, the CDR3 is TGTGCCAGCAGCGAGGACAGGGGGAACACCGGGGAGCTGTTTTTT.